These T cell receptor beta chains were read from a single sample in a study of CD8 T cells in Susac syndrome. MiXCR was run by TCRdb on the immunoSEQ multiplex PCR reads, yielding one entry per CDR3 protein. The sample has 85,000 to 130,000 distinct CDR3 sequences, approximately 94% seen once. The sample consisted of CD8+ T cells from PBMCs. The receptors stem from a human donor with Susac syndrome. The CDR3 runs from the conserved cysteine through the conserved F or W. The order of the fields is D gene, V gene, J gene, clone size, CDR3 DNA, CDR3 protein. D genes are given only for firm matches. Part of the rows lack a size; the others show once, few, many or a class for expanded clones.

TRBD1	TRBV6-6	TRBJ1-5	.	TGTGCCAGCAGTTATCGGACAGGCGACAATCAGCCCCAGCATTTT	CASSYRTGDNQPQHF
.	TRBV2	TRBJ2-1	.	TGTGCCAGCAGTGAAAACAAACACAATGAGCAGTTCTTC	CASSENKHNEQFF
.	TRBV4-2	TRBJ2-5	.	TGTGCCAGCAGCCAAGAGGCAGGGGGGCCTCTAGAGACCCAGTACTTC	CASSQEAGGPLETQYF
.	TRBV15	TRBJ2-7	.	TGTGCCACCAGCGGGGTCGAACAGCCCTACGAGCAGTACTTC	CATSGVEQPYEQYF
TRBD2	TRBV3-1	TRBJ2-5	.	TGTGCCAGCAGCCCTTGGAGCGGGGGGGCGAAGACCCAGTACTTC	CASSPWSGGAKTQYF
TRBD1	TRBV14	TRBJ2-7	.	TGTGCCAGCAGCCAAGATGTGGGACAGCTGGACTACGAGCAGTACTTC	CASSQDVGQLDYEQYF
.	TRBV3-1	TRBJ1-3	.	TGTGCCAGCAGCCAAGCTTCTATGTCCGGAAACACCATATATTTT	CASSQASMSGNTIYF
.	TRBV19	TRBJ1-1	.	TGTGCCACCAAGGCAGGGCCTGAAGCTTTCTTT	CATKAGPEAFF
.	TRBV20-1	TRBJ1-1	.	TGCAGTGTAGAGGAGAACACTGAAGCTTTCTTT	CSVEENTEAFF
.	TRBV4-1	TRBJ2-1	.	TGCGCCAGCAGCCAAGCCTATGAGCAGTTCTTC	CASSQAYEQFF
TRBD1	TRBV6-2/TRBV6-3	TRBJ2-7	.	TGTGCCAGCACCCGGAGACAGGGTAACCACGAGCAGTACTTC	CASTRRQGNHEQYF
.	TRBV7-2	TRBJ2-7	.	TGTGCCAGCAGCTTCCCACAGGATCCCGAGCAGTACTTC	CASSFPQDPEQYF
.	TRBV9	TRBJ2-5	.	TGTGCCAGCAGCGTACCAGGGGACCCAGGGGAGACCCAGTACTTC	CASSVPGDPGETQYF
.	TRBV7-3	TRBJ2-5	.	TGTGCCAGCAGCCGGGACGTCCAAGAGACCCAGTACTTC	CASSRDVQETQYF
.	TRBV5-4	TRBJ2-1	once	TGTGCCAGCAGCTCTAGGACAGGGAGGGGTTTC	CASSSRTGRGF
TRBD1	TRBV5-1	TRBJ2-5	.	TGCGCCAGCAGCCCTGGTGGGACAGGGATCCAAGAGACCCAGTACTTC	CASSPGGTGIQETQYF
.	TRBV20-1	TRBJ2-7	.	TGCAGTGCCTTGGACGGGAGCTCCTACGAGCAGTACTTC	CSALDGSSYEQYF
.	TRBV20-1	TRBJ1-2	.	TGCAGTGCTAGAGATCTGGGGGAGAGGGATGGCTACACCTTC	CSARDLGERDGYTF
TRBD2	TRBV4-3	TRBJ2-3	.	TGCGCCAGCAGCCAAGCGGTTAGCGGGGGCCTGCCAGATACGCAGTATTTT	CASSQAVSGGLPDTQYF
.	TRBV9	TRBJ2-5	once	TGTGCCAGCAGCGTAGACAGCATCCAAGAGACCCAGTACTTC	CASSVDSIQETQYF
.	TRBV3-1	TRBJ1-2	.	TGTGCCAGCAGCCATGCCGGGAGTAACTATGGCTACACCTTC	CASSHAGSNYGYTF
.	TRBV2	TRBJ1-1	.	TGTGCCAGCAGTGAAACGTGGGACACTGAAGCTTTCTTT	CASSETWDTEAFF
.	TRBV12-3/TRBV12-4	TRBJ1-1	.	TGTGCCAGCAGTTTAGGGGCTGGGGCTTTCTTT	CASSLGAGAFF
.	TRBV7-9	TRBJ2-1	.	TGTGCCAGCAGCTTAGGCGTGGCTAGCTACAATGAGCAGTTCTTC	CASSLGVASYNEQFF
.	TRBV2	TRBJ1-1	.	TGTGCCAGCAGTGGACAGGAAGCTTTCTTT	CASSGQEAFF